This note documents a single T cell receptor beta chain sequence. Its antigen is undetermined. The data are from a study of T cell repertoires in cytomegalovirus infection. At the level of the study: As its CMV epitopes, the study selected recently identified HLA-C-restricted and well-studied HLA-B-restricted targets. A matching HLA type, together with CMV infection, was signaled by public TCR beta signatures.

General observations from the study: The response measured ex vivo was dominated by TCR beta clonotypes (HLA-C-restricted and CMV-specific). Summed frequency of public TCR beta families distinguished CMV carriers with the relevant HLA.

The CDR3 covers 17 residues. Germline CDR1 and CDR2: MNHEY and SMNVEV (reference sequence). Germline trimming cut 4 bases from V and 6 bases from J; bases unmatched to any gene: 10. TCRdb re-analysed the reads in MiXCR, keeping a single row per CDR3 protein. The sample has about 920,000 distinct CDR3 sequences, around 32% seen once. This rearrangement joins TRBV27 to TRBJ2-2; the match to TRBD1 covers 11 bases. This sample comprised cultured CD8+ T cells from PBMCs, obtained from culture after CMV antigen stimulation. This TCR came from a human donor in good health (CMV status not recorded). Some clones in this sample may be carry-over from other donors' samples. The CDR3 nucleotides are TGTGCCAGCAGTTCAATTAGGACAGGGGGCGTCCCCGGGGAGCTGTTTTTT. Translated: CASSSIRTGGVPGELFF.